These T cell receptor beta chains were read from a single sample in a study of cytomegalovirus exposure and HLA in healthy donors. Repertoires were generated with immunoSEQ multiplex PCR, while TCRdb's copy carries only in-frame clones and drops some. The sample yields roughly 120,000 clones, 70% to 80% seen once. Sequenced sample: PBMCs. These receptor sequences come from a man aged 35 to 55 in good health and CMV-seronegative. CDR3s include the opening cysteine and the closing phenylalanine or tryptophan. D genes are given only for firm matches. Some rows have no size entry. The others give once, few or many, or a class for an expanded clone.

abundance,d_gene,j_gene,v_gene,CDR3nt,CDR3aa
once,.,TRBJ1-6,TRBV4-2,TGTGCCAGCAGCCAAGTGTTGGTACAGGGAAATTCACCCCTCCACTTT,CASSQVLVQGNSPLHF
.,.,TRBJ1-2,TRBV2,TGTGCCAGGGGGGGGAGGGATGCTGGCTACACCTTC,CARGGRDAGYTF
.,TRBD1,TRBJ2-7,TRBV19,TGTGCCAGTAGTGGCCACGGACAGGGGATTTCCTACGAGCAGTACTTC,CASSGHGQGISYEQYF
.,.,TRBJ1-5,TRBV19,TGTGCCAGTAGTATTCCTTACAGGAATCAGCCCCAGCATTTT,CASSIPYRNQPQHF
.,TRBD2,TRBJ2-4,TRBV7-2,TGTGCCAGCAGCTTTTCCGGGACTAGCGGGAGAAACATTCAGTACTTC,CASSFSGTSGRNIQYF
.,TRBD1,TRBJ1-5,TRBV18,TGTGCCAGCTCACCATTCCGACAGGGGGCAGGAGGCCAGCCCCAGCATTTT,CASSPFRQGAGGQPQHF
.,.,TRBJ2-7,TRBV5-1,TGCGCCAGCAGTCTCCAGACGGGCGAGCAGTACTTC,CASSLQTGEQYF
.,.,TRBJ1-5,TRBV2,TGTGCCAGCAAGTGGACAAGCAATCAGCCCCAGCATTTT,CASKWTSNQPQHF
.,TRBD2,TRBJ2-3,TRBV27,TGTGCCGTTCAGCGGGGTAGCACAGATACGCAGTATTTT,CAVQRGSTDTQYF
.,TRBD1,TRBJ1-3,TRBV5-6,TGTGCCAGCAGCCCAGGGACAGGAGAAATATTCTCTGGAAACACCATATATTTT,CASSPGTGEIFSGNTIYF
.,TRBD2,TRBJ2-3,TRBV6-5,TGTGCCGTCCGGCGGGGGGCCTACACAGATACGCAGTATTTT,CAVRRGAYTDTQYF
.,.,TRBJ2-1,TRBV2,TGTGCCAGCGCCATAGAACCAGCGTCGAATGAGCAGTTCTTC,CASAIEPASNEQFF
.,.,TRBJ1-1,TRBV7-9,TGTGCCAGCATCCCTCCGGGGGGCCTCACTGAAGCTTTCTTT,CASIPPGGLTEAFF
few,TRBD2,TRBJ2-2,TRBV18,TGTGCCAGCTCATCCTCCCTCCTCGCGGGGGGGCCGGGCACCGGGGAGCTGTTTTTT,CASSSSLLAGGPGTGELFF
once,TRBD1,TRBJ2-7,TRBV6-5,TGTGCCAGCAGTTACCGACAGGGTACCTACGAGCAGTACTTC,CASSYRQGTYEQYF
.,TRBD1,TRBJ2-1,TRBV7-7,TGTGCCAGCAGCTTGACAGGGGCTTACAATGAGCAGTTCTTC,CASSLTGAYNEQFF
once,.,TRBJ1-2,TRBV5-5,TGTGCCAGCAGCTCCGGACTGGGAGCTAACTATGGCTACACCTTC,CASSSGLGANYGYTF
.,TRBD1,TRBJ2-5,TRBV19,TGTGCCAGTAGTATAGGGACAGGGGGTGTTGGACAAGAGACCCAGTACTTC,CASSIGTGGVGQETQYF
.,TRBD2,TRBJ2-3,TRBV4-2,TGTGCCAGCAGCCAAGGGGTAGCGGGGGGCAATACAGATACGCAGTATTTT,CASSQGVAGGNTDTQYF
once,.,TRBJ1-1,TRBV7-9,TGTGCCAGCGCCTTCGGCACTGAAGCTTTCTTT,CASAFGTEAFF
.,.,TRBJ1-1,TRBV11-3,TGTGCCAGCAGTTCGACTACGTACACTGAAGCTTTCTTT,CASSSTTYTEAFF
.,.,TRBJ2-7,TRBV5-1,TGCGCCAGCAGCTTGGGGTGGGGGGGCCCCTACGAGCAGTACTTC,CASSLGWGGPYEQYF
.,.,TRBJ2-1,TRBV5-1,TGCGCCAGCAGCTGGGGGGATTCTACAGATGAGCAGTTCTTC,CASSWGDSTDEQFF
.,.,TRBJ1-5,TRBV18,TGTGCCAGCTCACCGGAGGTGTTCCAGCCCCAGCATTTT,CASSPEVFQPQHF
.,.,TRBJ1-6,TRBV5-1,TGCGCCAGCAGCTTGGCAGTCAATTCACCCCTCCACTTT,CASSLAVNSPLHF
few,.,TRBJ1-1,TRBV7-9,TGTGCCAGCAGCTTAAATTGGGGCCAGACAGGTGAAAACACTGAAGCTTTCTTT,CASSLNWGQTGENTEAFF
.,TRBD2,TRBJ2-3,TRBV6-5,TGTGCCAGCAGTCCGAGGACTAGCGAATATGCGCAGTATTTT,CASSPRTSEYAQYF
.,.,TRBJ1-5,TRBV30,TGTGCCTGGGGACAGAGCAATCAGCCCCAGCATTTT,CAWGQSNQPQHF
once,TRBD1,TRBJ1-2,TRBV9,TGTGCCAGCAGGGACCGCCCGACAGGGTCGGATGGCTACACCTTC,CASRDRPTGSDGYTF
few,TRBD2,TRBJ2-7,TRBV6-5,TGTGCCAGCAGAAGCAAGCGGGGGGGGTTCCACGAGCAGTACTTC,CASRSKRGGFHEQYF
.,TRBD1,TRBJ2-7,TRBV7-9,TGTGCCAGCAGCTTAGTGAGGCAGGGGGCGAACGAGCAGTACTTC,CASSLVRQGANEQYF
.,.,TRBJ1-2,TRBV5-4,TGTGCCAGCCGCAGTGCGGACACAAACTATGGCTACACCTTC,CASRSADTNYGYTF
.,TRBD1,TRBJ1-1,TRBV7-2,TGTGCCAGCAGCTCCGCCGGACAGGAGAACACTGAAGCTTTCTTT,CASSSAGQENTEAFF
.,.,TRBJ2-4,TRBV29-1,TGCAGCGCTTCAGGGGCGGCTGATCCCCACCTAGCCAAAAACATTCAGTACTTC,CSASGAADPHLAKNIQYF
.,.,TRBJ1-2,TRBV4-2,TGTGCCAGCAGCGACAGAACATATGGCTACACCTTC,CASSDRTYGYTF
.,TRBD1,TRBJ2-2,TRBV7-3,TGTGCCAGCAGCCCAACAGGGGTTGACACCGGGGAGCTGTTTTTT,CASSPTGVDTGELFF
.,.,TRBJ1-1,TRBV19,TGTGCCAGTAGTATTCTTGGGGGGACGGAAGCTTTCTTT,CASSILGGTEAFF
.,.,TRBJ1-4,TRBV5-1,TGCGCCAGCAGCAAGGACACATCAACTAATGAAAAACTGTTTTTT,CASSKDTSTNEKLFF
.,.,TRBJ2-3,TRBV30,TGTGCCTGGAGTCTCAGGACATGGGGTATTCGAGGCACAGATACGCAGTATTTT,CAWSLRTWGIRGTDTQYF
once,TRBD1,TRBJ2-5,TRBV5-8,TGTGCCAGCAGCTCATGGACAGGGGTTCCCCTTAACCAAGAGACCCAGTACTTC,CASSSWTGVPLNQETQYF
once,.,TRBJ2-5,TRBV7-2,TGTGCCAGCAGCTTAAGGGGGCAAGAGACCCAGTACTTC,CASSLRGQETQYF
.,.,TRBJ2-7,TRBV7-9,TGTGCCAGCCTCATGGGGCAGGCTCTATCCTACGAGCAGTACTTC,CASLMGQALSYEQYF
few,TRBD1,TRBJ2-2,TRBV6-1,TGTGCCAGCAGGGACAGGGCTGGCGGGGAGCTGTTTTTT,CASRDRAGGELFF
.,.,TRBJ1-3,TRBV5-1,TGCGCCAGCAGCTTAGGACAAATCCGAAACACCATATATTTT,CASSLGQIRNTIYF
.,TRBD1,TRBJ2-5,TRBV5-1,TGCGCCAGCAGCCTGGGACAGGAGGAGACCCAGTACTTC,CASSLGQEETQYF
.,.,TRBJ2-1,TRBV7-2,TGTGCCAGCAGCTTAGTTGCGGCGGCCTACAATGAGCAGTTCTTC,CASSLVAAAYNEQFF
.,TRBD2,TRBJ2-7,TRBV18,TGTGCCAGCTCACCTGTTATAGCGGGGGACTACGAGCAGTACTTC,CASSPVIAGDYEQYF
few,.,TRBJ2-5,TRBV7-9,TGTGCCAGCAGCCCAGGAATCAGTGGAGAGACCCAGTACTTC,CASSPGISGETQYF
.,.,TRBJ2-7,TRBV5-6,TGTGCCAGCAGCTCTGCTGGGCGCTCGGTGCAGTACTTC,CASSSAGRSVQYF
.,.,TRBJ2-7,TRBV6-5,TGTGCCAGCAGTCAAATTACAGGGAGCCTCTACGAGCAGTACTTC,CASSQITGSLYEQYF
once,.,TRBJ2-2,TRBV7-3,TGTGCCAGCAGCTTAGCGGGGTCCAACACCGGGGAGCTGTTTTTT,CASSLAGSNTGELFF
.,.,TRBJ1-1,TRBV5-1,TGCGCCAGCAGCCTAGAGGATAACACTGAAGCTTTCTTT,CASSLEDNTEAFF
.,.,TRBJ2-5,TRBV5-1,TGCGCCAGCAGCTTGGTAGTCCAGGGGCTGGGGGAGACCCAGTACTTC,CASSLVVQGLGETQYF
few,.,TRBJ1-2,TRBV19,TGTGCCAGTACCTCGAGATACTCAGCACGTCTGGCTAGGAGGGATGGCTACACCTTC,CASTSRYSARLARRDGYTF
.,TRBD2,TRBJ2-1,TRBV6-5,TGTGCCAGCAGTTACCCTCGGCGGGGGGGTTCGCATGAGCAGTTCTTC,CASSYPRRGGSHEQFF